Following are 5 T cell receptor beta chains from one sample sequenced in a study of T cells in narcolepsy. Using immunoSEQ multiplex PCR, the repertoire was profiled, and TCRdb retains in-frame clones only, with some absent. The profile shows around 39,000 clones, approximately 85% of them singletons. The specimen sequenced was CD45RA- memory CD4+ T cells from PBMCs. The receptors derive from a human donor with narcolepsy.

V and J are TRBV25-1 and TRBJ2-3; D is ambiguous. V was cut by 5 bases and J by 5 bases, with 14 bases left in between. Per the germline V gene, CDR1 is MGHDK and CDR2 is SYGVNS. This CDR3 is 14 amino acids long. The CDR3 is CASSFGSSGDTQYF. The CDR3 coding sequence is TGTGCCAGCAGTTTCGGAAGTTCTGGAGATACGCAGTATTTT.

This chain uses TRBV7-2 with TRBJ2-7, with D perhaps TRBD1 (6 bases). Looked up from germline, CDR1 is SGHTA and CDR2 is FQGNSA. The CDR3 is 16 amino acids. V lost 2 bases to trimming and J lost 2 bases, with 16 bases between them. CDR3 amino acids: CASSLRIGDRTYEQYF. CDR3 coding DNA: TGTGCCAGCAGCTTAAGGATCGGAGACAGGACCTACGAGCAGTACTTC.

CDR3 protein: CASSLAGQGGWKTEAFF. CDR3 sequence (DNA): TGTGCCAGCAGCCTCGCGGGACAGGGTGGGTGGAAGACTGAAGCTTTCTTT. The chain is built from TRBV7-2 and TRBJ1-1, with 9 bases that match TRBD1. J gave up 5 bases and V 5 bases, and 15 bases lay outside the gene matches. The CDR3 runs to 17 residues. CDR1 SGHTA and CDR2 FQGNSA come from the germline V gene.

This clone was counted only a few times. This chain joins TRBV28 and TRBJ2-1; tentatively, D is TRBD1 (5 bases). Trimming cost V 6 bases and J 0 bases, with 12 bases left between them. CDR3 size: 15 residues. CDR1 and CDR2 (germline): MDHEN, SYDVKM. The CDR3 region is CASRPDSGSYNEQFF. CDR3 DNA sequence: TGTGCCAGCAGACCAGACAGTGGCTCCTACAATGAGCAGTTCTTC. Together with reference TRBV28 and TRBJ2-1, the CDR3 gives the full variable domain: DVKVTQSSRYLVKRTGEKVFLECVQDMDHENMFWYRQDPGLGLRLIYFSYDVKMKEKGDIPEGYSVSREKKERFSLILESASTNQTSMYLCASRPDSGSYNEQFFGPGTRLTVL.

The V and J genes are TRBV5-1 and TRBJ2-7; D remains ambiguous. Per germline, CDR1 SGHRS and CDR2 YFSETQ. CDR3 length: 15 residues. The ends were cut back, 6 bases at V and 1 base at J, with 17 bases in the middle. This chain's CDR3 is CASNYGWVGSYEQYF. CDR3 in DNA: TGCGCCAGCAACTACGGCTGGGTAGGGTCCTACGAGCAGTACTTC.